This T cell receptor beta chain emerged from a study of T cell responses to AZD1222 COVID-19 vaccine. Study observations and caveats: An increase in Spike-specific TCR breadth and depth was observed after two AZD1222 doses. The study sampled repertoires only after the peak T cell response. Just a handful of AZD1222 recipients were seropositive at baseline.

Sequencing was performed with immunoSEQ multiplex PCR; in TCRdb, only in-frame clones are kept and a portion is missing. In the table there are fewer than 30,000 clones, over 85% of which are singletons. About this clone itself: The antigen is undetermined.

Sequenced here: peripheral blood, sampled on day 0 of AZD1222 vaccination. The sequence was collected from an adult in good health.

CDR3 amino acids: CASSVAPANTGELFF. In DNA, the CDR3 is TGTGCCAGCAGCGTAGCGCCGGCGAACACCGGGGAGCTGTTTTTT. This sequence joins TRBV9 and TRBJ2-2, with D unresolved. The germline V gene has CDR1 SGDLS and CDR2 YYNGEE. Trimming removed 0 bases from V and 0 bases from J, with 6 bases in between. The CDR3 length is 15 residues. Full variable domain (rest looked up from reference TRBV9 and TRBJ2-2): DSGVTQTPKHLITATGQRVTLRCSPRSGDLSVYWYQQSLDQGLQFLIQYYNGEERAKGNILERFSAQQFPDLHSELNLSSLELGDSALYFCASSVAPANTGELFFGEGSRLTVL.